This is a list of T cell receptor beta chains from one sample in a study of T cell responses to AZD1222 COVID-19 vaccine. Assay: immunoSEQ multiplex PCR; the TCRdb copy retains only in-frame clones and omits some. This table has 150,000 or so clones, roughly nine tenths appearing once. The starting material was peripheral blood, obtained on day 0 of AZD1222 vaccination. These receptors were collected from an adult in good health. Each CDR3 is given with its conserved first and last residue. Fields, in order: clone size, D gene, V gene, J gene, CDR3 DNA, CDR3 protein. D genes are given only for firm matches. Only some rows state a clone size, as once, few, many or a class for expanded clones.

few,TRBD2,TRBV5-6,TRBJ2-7,TGTGCCAGCAGCTTGCTCCTCAAGCGGGGGGGTGATTACGAGCAGTACTTC,CASSLLLKRGGDYEQYF
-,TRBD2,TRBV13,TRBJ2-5,TGTGCCAGCAGCCCGCCGACTAGCGGGGGCCCAGAGACCCAGTACTTC,CASSPPTSGGPETQYF
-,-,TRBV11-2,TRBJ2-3,TGTGCCAGCAGCCCGGACTTCTATACGCAGTATTTT,CASSPDFYTQYF
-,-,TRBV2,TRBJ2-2,TGTGCCAGCAGTGAAGTTCGGCGGTCCACCGGGGAGCTGTTTTTT,CASSEVRRSTGELFF
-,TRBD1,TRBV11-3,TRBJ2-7,TGTGCCAGCAGCTTAGAGACTGGGGCGGGACAGGGGCCCCTCAGGAGGTCCTACGAGCAGTACTTC,CASSLETGAGQGPLRRSYEQYF
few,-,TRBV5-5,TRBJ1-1,TGTGCCAGCTTCCTACATCCAGGACTGTTGAACACTGAAGCTTTCTTT,CASFLHPGLLNTEAFF
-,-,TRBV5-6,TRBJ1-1,TGTGCCAGTTCCCAAGGGGCTGAAGCTTTCTTT,CASSQGAEAFF
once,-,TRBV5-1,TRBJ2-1,TGCGCCAGCAGCTTGGGCCCGGGGGAAAGATCCTACAATGAGCAGTTCTTC,CASSLGPGERSYNEQFF
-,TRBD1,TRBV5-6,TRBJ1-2,TGTGCCAGCAGCTGGGGGACAGGGGTGGCTATTGTCGATGGCTACACCTTC,CASSWGTGVAIVDGYTF
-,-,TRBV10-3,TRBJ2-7,TGTGCCATCAGTGAGTGGACGGTGCCCGAGCAGTACTTC,CAISEWTVPEQYF
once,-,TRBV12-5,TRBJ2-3,TGTGCTAGTGGCTCCGGAGGGGGCAGCGCAGATACGCAGTATTTT,CASGSGGGSADTQYF
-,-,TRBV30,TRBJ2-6,TGTGCCTGGAGTGTGAGGGTAGGTGGGGCCAACGTCCTGACTTTC,CAWSVRVGGANVLTF
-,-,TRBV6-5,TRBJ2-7,TGTGCCAGCAGTCCATTGGGGGTGGGCGAGCAGTACTTC,CASSPLGVGEQYF
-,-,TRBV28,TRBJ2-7,TGTGCCAGCAGTGCGGGACACCGCTACGAGCAGTACTTC,CASSAGHRYEQYF